Presented here are 6 T cell receptor beta chains from one specimen sequenced in a study of molecular identifiers for immune sequencing clone quantification. TCRdb reprocessed the PCR reads via MiXCR and lists one record per CDR3 protein. The table has a few hundred thousand distinct CDR3 sequences, over 20% seen once. Sequenced: naive CD8+ T cells from blood, with Jurkat cell RNA spiked in. This sample's subset: FACS-sorted CD8+CD4-CCR7+CD45RA+ naive T cells. These receptor sequences come from a human donor in good health. Some libraries in this study had Jurkat cell RNA spiked in.

In this sample, this clonotype turned up many times. The chain couples TRBV27 to TRBJ2-7; TRBD2 might be the D (6 bases). The CDR3 consists of 11 residues. V was clipped by 11 bases and J by 2 bases, with 10 bases between them. CDR1 and CDR2 from the germline V gene are MNHEY and SMNVEV (reference sequence). The CDR3 region is CAAGSTYEQYF. The DNA for the CDR3 is TGTGCCGCGGGGAGTACCTACGAGCAGTACTTC.

In its sample, this clonotype was seen many times. The rearrangement uses TRBV4-1 and TRBJ2-1; D possibly corresponds to TRBD1 (6 bases). Deletions cut 3 bases from V and 7 bases from J, with 19 bases between. The CDR3 is made up of 16 amino acids. Germline CDR1 is MGHRA and CDR2 is YSYEKL. The CDR3 here is CASSHARDNRVNEQFF. CDR3 bases: TGCGCCAGCAGCCATGCCCGGGACAACAGGGTGAATGAGCAGTTCTTC.

The rearrangement links TRBV9 to TRBJ2-3; D might be TRBD2 (6 bases). The germline V gene has CDR1 SGDLS and CDR2 YYNGEE. CDR3 length: 15 residues. Trimming left V 10 bases short and J 3 bases short, with 21 bases between. The CDR3 loop is CAASFGLAHTDTQYF. CDR3 DNA sequence: TGTGCCGCCTCCTTCGGGCTAGCGCATACAGATACGCAGTATTTT.

Concerning this clonotype itself: An end of the junction differs from the germline gene, which may be a read error. The chain carries TRBV5-5 and TRBJ1-1; unclear D gene. The germline CDR1 and CDR2 sequences are SGHKS and YYEKEE (reference sequence). The CDR3 is 13 amino acids. CDR3 nucleotides: TGTACCAGCAGCCTTCCGTACGGCACTGAAGCTTTCTTT. This gives the protein CTSSLPYGTEAFF.

V and J are TRBV6-6 and TRBJ2-5; 7 nucleotides line up with TRBD1. The CDR3 is made up of 14 amino acids. From germline, CDR1 is MNHNY and CDR2 SVGAGI (reference sequence). The V gene end was trimmed by 6 bases and the J gene end by 4 bases; junction bases not matched to a gene: 8. The CDR3 sequence: CASSQQGKGETQYF. DNA for the CDR3: TGTGCCAGCAGCCAACAGGGGAAGGGAGAGACCCAGTACTTC.

A word on this clonotype: The junction departs from the called germline gene at one end, perhaps through a read error. The chain couples TRBV25-1 to TRBJ2-5; D remains ambiguous. The CDR3 spans 15 residues. Germline CDR1 is MGHDK and CDR2 is SYGVNS. In DNA form, the CDR3 reads TGTGCCAGCAGTGAATTTGAGATCAGTCGTGAGACCCAGTGCTTC. This sequence encodes CASSEFEISRETQCF.